This T cell receptor beta chain was obtained from a study of blood T cell repertoires in COVID-19. About the study: From T cells, B-cell-depleted T cells, or PBMCs came the material, which was cDNA or gDNA.

The germline CDR1 and CDR2 sequences are SGDLS and YYNGEE. V lost 1 base to trimming and J lost 8 bases, with 9 bases between them. The CDR3 has 12 residues. Repertoires were generated with immunoSEQ multiplex PCR, while TCRdb's copy carries only in-frame clones and drops some. The data contain hundreds of thousands of clones, over 80% of them seen just once; the ten biggest clones take up 25% to 35%. Sequencing was carried out using peripheral blood. This receptor was identified in a man aged 35-49 years with acute or convalescent COVID-19. The V call is TRBV9, the J call TRBJ1-2, with D unclear. CDR3 nucleotide sequence: TGTGCCAGCAGCGTAACCGGAGGAGGCTACACCTTC. This translates into CASSVTGGGYTF.